These T cell receptor beta chains were read from a single sample in a study of blood T cells in healthy people across ages. TCRdb passed the 5' RACE reads through MiXCR, listing each CDR3 protein once. The sample carries hundreds of thousands of distinct CDR3 sequences, roughly three fifths recorded once. The sequenced sample consisted of blood. The receptors shown here come from a man between 60 and 75 years old in good health. Both conserved end residues are part of each CDR3. Each record gives: CDR3 DNA, CDR3 protein, V gene, J gene, D gene, clone size. The D gene is left open where the match is weak. Not every row has a clone size; where given, it reads once, few, many or a size class.

TGCAGCGTTGAAGGCTGGGGTAGCACAGATACGCAGTATTTT,CSVEGWGSTDTQYF,TRBV29-1,TRBJ2-3,NA,NA
TGTGCCAGCAGCTATGAAAGCGGTTACTACGAGCAGTACTTC,CASSYESGYYEQYF,TRBV6-1,TRBJ2-7,NA,NA
TGTGCCAGCAGCCAAGAATGGAGCGGGGGCACAGATACGCAGTATTTT,CASSQEWSGGTDTQYF,TRBV4-2,TRBJ2-3,TRBD2,NA
TGTGCCAGCGGTACTAGGAATCGGGAGACCCAGTACTTC,CASGTRNRETQYF,TRBV28,TRBJ2-5,NA,NA
TGCGCCAGCAGCGTTGGACAGGGCCACACAGATACGCAGTATTTT,CASSVGQGHTDTQYF,TRBV5-1,TRBJ2-3,TRBD1,NA
TGCGCCAGCAGCCAACATGGGTTAGATACGCAGTATTTT,CASSQHGLDTQYF,TRBV4-1,TRBJ2-3,NA,NA
TGTGCCAGCACCTCCAGGAGGACAGTTATAGGCGAGCAGTACTTC,CASTSRRTVIGEQYF,TRBV11-2,TRBJ2-7,NA,few
TGCAGTGCTAGCGGGGGAGGTAATGAAAAACTGTTTTTT,CSASGGGNEKLFF,TRBV20-1,TRBJ1-4,NA,NA
TGCGCCAGCAGCTTGTCAGGGGCGGACACTGAAGCTTTCTTT,CASSLSGADTEAFF,TRBV5-1,TRBJ1-1,NA,NA
TGTGCCAGCAGTTCGACACCGAGTAATGAAAAACTGTTTTTT,CASSSTPSNEKLFF,TRBV28,TRBJ1-4,NA,once
TGTGCCAGCAGCTCCTTATCAGGGGCCTCCTACAATGAGCAGTTCTTC,CASSSLSGASYNEQFF,TRBV7-6,TRBJ2-1,NA,NA
TGTGCCAGCAGTGAATATTATCACGATTACGGGGCCAACGTCCTGACTTTC,CASSEYYHDYGANVLTF,TRBV25-1,TRBJ2-6,NA,NA
TGTGCCAGCAGTGACCGGACAACAGTCCCGCAGTTCTTC,CASSDRTTVPQFF,TRBV2,TRBJ2-1,NA,few
TGTGCCAGCAGCGCTACAGGGGAAGGCACTGAAGCTTTCTTT,CASSATGEGTEAFF,TRBV7-9,TRBJ1-1,TRBD1,few
TGTGCCAGCAGAGACGAGGTGAACACTGAAGCTTTCTTT,CASRDEVNTEAFF,TRBV27,TRBJ1-1,NA,NA
TGTGCCAGCACCCCCGTGACAGCTGACAATGAGCAGTTCTTC,CASTPVTADNEQFF,TRBV12-3/TRBV12-4,TRBJ2-1,NA,NA
TGCAGTGCTAGAGCCCGTACGTCCAGGGGCAATGAGCAGTTCTTC,CSARARTSRGNEQFF,TRBV20-1,TRBJ2-1,NA,NA
TGTGCCAGCAGCTTGAGGGGGCGCGATGATGAAGCTTTCTTT,CASSLRGRDDEAFF,TRBV11-2,TRBJ1-1,TRBD1,NA
TGTGCCAGCAGTTACGGAATCGGAGACTGGAGGGAGACCCAGTACTTC,CASSYGIGDWRETQYF,TRBV6-5,TRBJ2-5,NA,NA
TGTGCCAGCAGCTCCGGGCAGTTTCTTAGCTCCTACAATGAGCAGTTCTTC,CASSSGQFLSSYNEQFF,TRBV28,TRBJ2-1,NA,NA
TGCGCCAGCAGCGTACAGGGAAGTGGGTCCTACGAGCAGTACTTC,CASSVQGSGSYEQYF,TRBV5-1,TRBJ2-7,NA,NA
TGCAGTGCTAGAGCACTAGCGGGGGTATACAATGAGCAGTTCTTC,CSARALAGVYNEQFF,TRBV20-1,TRBJ2-1,TRBD2,NA
TGCGCCAGCAGCCAAGATCTCTTAGGGTGGCCCCAGCATTTT,CASSQDLLGWPQHF,TRBV4-1,TRBJ1-5,NA,NA
TGCGCCAGCAGCCCCTCGGGAAGGGCCGATAATTCACCCCTCCACTTT,CASSPSGRADNSPLHF,TRBV5-1,TRBJ1-6,NA,NA
TGCGCCAGCAGTCTTTACGCCGGGACGGATAGCACAGATACGCAGTATTTT,CASSLYAGTDSTDTQYF,TRBV4-1,TRBJ2-3,NA,NA
TGTGCCAGCAGCCTGAGGACTAGCGGGGGAGCTACGCAGTATTTT,CASSLRTSGGATQYF,TRBV9,TRBJ2-3,TRBD2,NA
TGCGCCAGCAGACCGACGGGGGTCGAGGAGACCCAGTACTTC,CASRPTGVEETQYF,TRBV5-1,TRBJ2-5,NA,NA
TGTGCCACCAGCGGGATGGACAGGAACACCGGGGAGCTGTTTTTT,CATSGMDRNTGELFF,TRBV15,TRBJ2-2,NA,NA
TGTGCCAGCAGCCCGCAAGGGACCGGTTACAATGAGCAGTTCTTC,CASSPQGTGYNEQFF,TRBV7-2,TRBJ2-1,NA,few
TGCGCCAGCAGCCTGCACAGGGACCCGGGAGATACGCAGTATTTT,CASSLHRDPGDTQYF,TRBV5-1,TRBJ2-3,NA,NA
TGTGCCAGCAGTTTATCGGCCCCCTCCGGGACTAGTTACTCCGAGCAGTACTTC,CASSLSAPSGTSYSEQYF,TRBV27,TRBJ2-7,TRBD2,NA
TGCAGCGTTGGGGCAATTAATCAGCCCCAGCATTTT,CSVGAINQPQHF,TRBV29-1,TRBJ1-5,NA,NA
TGTGCCAGCAGCCAGGTAACGACTAGCGAGCAGTTCTTC,CASSQVTTSEQFF,TRBV3-1,TRBJ2-1,TRBD2,NA
TGCAGCGTCGCCCGGGGGAGGACAGATACGCAGTATTTT,CSVARGRTDTQYF,TRBV29-1,TRBJ2-3,NA,NA
TGTGCCAGCAGCCAAATGGGGGATACGCAGTATTTT,CASSQMGDTQYF,TRBV7-9,TRBJ2-3,NA,NA
TGTGCCAGCAGCCAGGTCAGGGGCGAGCAGTACTTC,CASSQVRGEQYF,TRBV7-8,TRBJ2-7,NA,NA
TGTGCCAGCAGCCCTCATCGTACTCCGGGACAGGGGGCTCACGAGCAGTACTTC,CASSPHRTPGQGAHEQYF,TRBV6-2/TRBV6-3,TRBJ2-7,TRBD1,NA
TGTGCCAGCTCACCACCGTACAGGGGGCGCACGAATGAGCAGTTCTTC,CASSPPYRGRTNEQFF,TRBV18,TRBJ2-1,TRBD1,NA
TGCGCCAGCAGCTTTACAGGGGGAAGTTACAATGAGCAGTTCTTC,CASSFTGGSYNEQFF,TRBV5-1,TRBJ2-1,TRBD1,NA
TGTGCCACTAGGGGTAGCTCCTACAATGAGCAGTTCTTC,CATRGSSYNEQFF,TRBV10-3,TRBJ2-1,NA,NA
TGTGCCAGCAGACCCGGGACAGGGGAGGCCAATGAGCAGTTCTTC,CASRPGTGEANEQFF,TRBV6-6,TRBJ2-1,TRBD1,NA